This T cell receptor (beta chain) was documented in a study of OX40 agonist ivuxolimab in advanced cancers. Turning to the study itself: The study treated patients with ivuxolimab, an agonistic anti-OX40 (CD134) antibody. All patients had ivuxolimab intravenously every 2 weeks at 0.01 to 10 mg/kg. Whole-study results and caveats: Expanded clones were, on average, more numerous in CD8+ T cells than in CD4+. Clones of CD4+ and CD8+ blood T cells grew by week 6 at doses of 0.1 to 3.0 mg/kg.

On this clone: Its antigen is still unknown.

Germline loops: CDR1 MNHNS, CDR2 SASEGT. V dropped 0 bases and J dropped 5; count of bases not matched to a gene: 3. This CDR3 spans 15 amino acids. Produced via immunoSEQ multiplex PCR; TCRdb's table is partial and in-frame only. In the table there are some 86,000 clones, approximately 94% of which are singletons. This chain links TRBV6-1 with TRBJ2-2, with 7 bases that match TRBD2. This sequence was found in an adult with an advanced solid tumor such as melanoma, head and neck, liver or kidney cancer. The sample here was CD4+ or CD8+ T cells sorted from blood, taken in a trial of the OX40 agonist ivuxolimab. The CDR3 is CASSEAGGGTGELFF. In DNA form, the CDR3 reads TGTGCCAGCAGTGAAGCGGGCGGGGGTACCGGGGAGCTGTTTTTT.